Following are 22 T cell receptor beta chains from one sample sequenced in a study of blood T cell repertoires in COVID-19. Sequenced by immunoSEQ multiplex PCR; TCRdb stores in-frame clones only, minus some. Altogether some 240,000 clones are present, about 85% being singletons, with the ten largest covering about 6.9%. Material for sequencing was PBMCs or T cells enriched from blood (not recorded which). The receptors come from a woman in her forties or fifties who had been exposed to COVID-19.

The rearrangement uses TRBV21-1 and TRBJ1-5; the tabulated D call, TRBD1, remains unverified against the DNA. TRBV21-1 is recorded as a pseudogene. This CDR3 contains 19 residues. The CDR3 bases are TGTGCCAGCAGCAAAGCGCTTGGAGCTTTGGGACAGGGGAAAAAGCCCCAGCATTTT. Translation gives CASSKALGALGQGKKPQHF.

J is TRBJ1-1 and V is TRBV2; unclear D gene. Germline assignment: CDR1 SNHLY and CDR2 FYNNEI. Trimming took 7 bases from V and 11 from J, leaving 17 bases between them. The CDR3 covers 12 residues. This CDR3 reads CASTSHPGGAFF. CDR3 coding DNA: TGTGCCAGCACCTCTCATCCTGGCGGCGCTTTCTTT.

The rearrangement links TRBV11-2 to TRBJ1-2, with 11 bases identical to TRBD1. The germline gives CDR1 SGHAT, CDR2 FQNNGV. Trimming took 5 bases from V and 5 from J; bases not matched to a gene: 7. This CDR3 has 15 residues. The CDR3 DNA reads TGTGCCAGCAGCCTCACCGGGACAGGGGGTTATGGCTACACCTTC. Protein product: CASSLTGTGGYGYTF.

About this clone itself: A read error may produce the germline difference seen at one junction end. This chain uses TRBV28 with TRBJ1-2; perhaps TRBD1 as D (5 bases). CDR1 and CDR2 (germline): MDHEN, SYDVKM. The CDR3 spans 11 residues. The CDR3 loop is CASSLGGKESF. The CDR3 bases are TGTGCCAGCAGTTTAGGGGGGAAGGAGTCCTTC.

CDR3 region: CASSLEQRNEKLFF. CDR3 DNA sequence: TGCGCCAGCAGCTTGGAACAGCGGAATGAAAAACTGTTTTTT. The rearrangement uses TRBV5-1 and TRBJ1-4; no firm D call. Deletions cut 0 bases from V and 5 bases from J, with 8 bases between. CDR3 length equals 14 residues. Germline CDR1 and CDR2: SGHRS and YFSETQ.

The rearrangement uses TRBV11-2 and TRBJ2-5; D is perhaps TRBD1 (6 bases). This CDR3 contains 15 residues. Germline-derived CDR1 and CDR2 are SGHAT and FQNNGV. V was shortened by 5 bases and J by 5 bases, with 18 bases between the two germline ends. In DNA form, the CDR3 reads TGTGCCAGCAGCCTGGGTTGGGGGCCCCAGGAGACCCAGTACTTC. Translating gives CASSLGWGPQETQYF.

This clone was observed a single time. This chain links TRBV2 with TRBJ2-1, with TRBD2 as a possible D gene (7 bases). Trimming cost V 8 bases and J 2 bases, with 16 bases left between them. There are 15 residues in the CDR3. CDR1 SNHLY and CDR2 FYNNEI come from the germline V gene. CDR3 amino acids: CASPQGGGTYNEQFF. The CDR3 DNA reads TGTGCCAGCCCTCAAGGGGGGGGAACCTACAATGAGCAGTTCTTC.

The CDR3 protein is CASSLNNNSPLHF. Here the CDR3 DNA reads TGCGCCAGCAGCTTGAATAATAATTCACCCCTCCACTTT. The V gene is TRBV5-1, the J gene TRBJ1-6; D remains ambiguous. Trimming cost V 1 base and J 5 bases, with 4 bases left between them. Germline V gene data show CDR1 as SGHRS and CDR2 as YFSETQ. The CDR3 extends over 13 amino acids.

The V gene is TRBV28, the J gene TRBJ1-2; perhaps TRBD1 as D (5 bases). V lost 6 bases and J 8 bases, leaving 16 bases between the germline ends. This CDR3 is 13 amino acids long. CDR1 and CDR2 (germline): MDHEN, SYDVKM. CDR3 coding DNA: TGTGCCAGCAGCTCACAGAGGACAAAAGGCTACACCTTC. Its protein product is CASSSQRTKGYTF.

The rearrangement uses TRBV6-6 and TRBJ2-2; TRBD1 matches 8 bases. Germline CDR1 MNHNY, CDR2 SVGAGI (reference sequence). There are 16 residues in the CDR3. J gave up 4 bases and V 5 bases, and 9 bases lay outside the gene matches. This chain's CDR3 is CASSRRDRRSTGELFF. In DNA, the CDR3 is TGTGCCAGCAGTCGACGGGACAGGAGAAGCACCGGGGAGCTGTTTTTT.

V gene TRBV11-2 combines with J gene TRBJ1-1; TRBD1 matches 7 bases. Germline trimming cut 7 bases from V and 4 bases from J; bases unmatched to any gene: 6. Germline CDR1 SGHAT, CDR2 FQNNGV. The CDR3 covers 13 residues. CDR3 coding DNA: TGTGCCAGCACCCGGGACAGAGGCACTGAAGCTTTCTTT. The encoded protein is CASTRDRGTEAFF.

The chain couples TRBV3-1 (or the pseudogene TRBV3-2) to TRBJ2-7; D perhaps matches TRBD1 (6 bases). Deletions cut 2 bases from V and 1 base from J, with 15 bases between. CDR3 length equals 16 residues. Germline V lookup: CDR1 LGHDT, CDR2 YNNKEL (reference sequence). CDR3 protein: CASSQQTGVQSYEQYF. In nucleotides, the CDR3 is TGTGCCAGCAGCCAACAGACAGGCGTTCAATCCTACGAGCAGTACTTC.

The rearrangement links TRBV27 to TRBJ2-1; possible D gene TRBD1, 6 bases. Between the trimmed V and J ends, which lost 5 bases and 4 bases, there was a span of 9 bases. The CDR3 contains 13 residues. The V gene's germline CDR1 is MNHEY and CDR2 SMNVEV (reference sequence). The CDR3 DNA reads TGTGCCAGCAGTAGGCAGGGGTACAATGAGCAGTTCTTC. Translated, it gives CASSRQGYNEQFF.

The V call is TRBV5-4, the J call TRBJ1-2; TRBD1 matches at 10 bases. The CDR3 length is 15 residues. Germline lookup yields CDR1 SGHNT and CDR2 YYREEE (reference sequence). V shed 2 bases, J shed 3 bases, and the junction held 4 bases outside the gene matches. For the CDR3, the DNA is TGTGCCAGCAGCTTCCCGGGACAGGGGTACTATGGCTACACCTTC. It yields the protein CASSFPGQGYYGYTF.

The chain employs TRBV21-1 and TRBJ1-4. TRBV21-1 is deemed a pseudogene. The CDR3 has 13 amino acids. The DNA of the CDR3 is TGTGCCATCCGAGGTCTGATTAATGAAAAACTGTTTTTT. Translating it yields CAIRGLINEKLFF.

The genes are TRBV14 and TRBJ1-3, with D maybe TRBD1 (5 bases). Trimming removed 5 bases from V and 2 bases from J, with 10 bases in between. The CDR3 sequence is 14 residues long. Germline CDR1 and CDR2: SGHDN and FVKESK. The CDR3 region is CASSSTGTGNTIYF. In DNA form, the CDR3 reads TGTGCCAGCAGCTCCACAGGAACTGGAAACACCATATATTTT.

The rearrangement uses TRBV9 and TRBJ1-1; tentatively, D is TRBD1 (5 bases). CDR3 size: 13 residues. Trimming pared 3 bases from V and 5 bases from J, leaving 11 bases between. Germline lookup yields CDR1 SGDLS and CDR2 YYNGEE. As DNA, the CDR3 is TGTGCCAGCAGCGCTGATCAGGGAACTGAAGCTTTCTTT. Translated, it gives CASSADQGTEAFF.

The rearrangement links TRBV6-5 to TRBJ2-5; D gene unclear. The V and J ends lost 2 bases and 2 bases respectively, with 9 bases between them. The CDR3 sequence is 14 residues long. Germline V gene sequence: CDR1 MNHEY, CDR2 SVGAGI. CDR3 coding DNA: TGTGCCAGCAGTTACAGTCAGGCTCAAGAGACCCAGTACTTC. Encoded protein: CASSYSQAQETQYF.

CDR3 sequence: CAIGENSKSGANVLTF. Here the CDR3 DNA reads TGTGCCATCGGGGAGAACAGTAAATCTGGGGCCAACGTCCTGACTTTC. This chain links TRBV10-3 with TRBJ2-6; the D gene is possibly TRBD2 (5 bases). In germline, CDR1 is ENHRY, CDR2 SYGVKD. Trimming pared 8 bases from V and 1 base from J, leaving 15 bases between. This CDR3 comprises 16 residues.

The V gene is TRBV6-1, the J gene TRBJ1-1; D remains ambiguous. Per germline, CDR1 MNHNS and CDR2 SASEGT. Trimming took 2 bases from V and 14 from J, leaving 18 bases between them. The CDR3 is 13 amino acids. The DNA of the CDR3 is TGTGCCAGCAGTGAAAAGGAAGGAGTAAGGGAGTTCTTT. Translated: CASSEKEGVREFF.

The V and J genes are TRBV11-2 and TRBJ1-1; 7 bases fit TRBD1. CDR1 is SGHAT, CDR2 FQNNGV, per germline. V lost 3 bases and J lost 7; bases outside the gene matches: 5. The CDR3 runs to 13 residues. In DNA, the CDR3 is TGTGCCAGCAGCTTTGACAGGGCGGGTGAAGCTTTCTTT. It codes for CASSFDRAGEAFF.

The chain couples TRBV10-2 to TRBJ1-2, with 9 nucleotides matching TRBD1. The CDR3 length is 13 residues. Germline V gene sequence: CDR1 WSHSY, CDR2 SAAADI. With 6 bases clipped from V and 4 bases from J, the junction kept 3 bases outside the gene matches. DNA of the CDR3: TGCGCCAGCAGGGAGACAGGGGGCTATGGCTACACCTTC. Protein product: CASRETGGYGYTF.